This T cell receptor (beta chain) was sequenced in a study of PD-1 blockade in classical Hodgkin lymphoma (dated by TCRdb to about 2020). For the study in its entirety: Nivolumab dosing was 3 mg/kg intravenously every 2 weeks, continuing until either disease progression or unacceptable toxicity. The study used CyTOF and TCR beta sequencing to define a peripheral blood immune signature of response to PD-1 blockade in classical Hodgkin lymphoma.

Including cysteine and phenylalanine, the CDR3 has 14 amino acids. The sequence is cut down to CDR3 DNA, 42 bases in frame from base 1. The germline V gene gives CDR1 as SGDLS and CDR2 as YYNGEE. For this chain, trimming is 3 bases at the V end and 2 bases at the J end, and the number of junction bases without a gene match is 5. This sample's time point label indicates: cycle 1 day 1 (C1D1), immediately before nivolumab initiation. Relapse after autologous stem cell transplantation had occurred in all trial patients, and cohorts A, B and C were distinguished by prior brentuximab vedotin exposure. A Miltenyi CD8+ T cell isolation kit was used for magnetic negative selection to purify CD8+ T cells from thawed PBMCs. The trial cohort comprised more than 55 patients with relapsed/refractory classical Hodgkin lymphoma whose best overall responses were complete response, partial response or progressive disease. Trial patients were treated with single-agent nivolumab in the multi-cohort phase II CheckMate 205 trial. An independent review committee assessed best overall response by applying the 2007 International Working Group response criteria. Trial PBMCs were collected immediately before nivolumab initiation (C1D1) and during therapy at cycle 2 day 1 and cycle 4 day 1. Peripheral blood was collected in 8 mL Vacutainer Cell Preparation Tubes, from which PBMCs were isolated by centrifugation and then cryopreserved. Purified CD4+ and CD8+ fractions were prepared only for cases where an additional PBMC sample was available. On LS columns in a quadroMACS separator, the magnetically labelled cells were depleted, and the flow-through was collected as the purified fraction.

Findings and caveats that apply to the study as a whole: Lower diversity was seen in patients whose nivolumab began less than 1 year after ASCT, and these patients were left out of later analyses so that immune reconstitution would not confound the results. CD4+ but not CD8+ TCR diversity rose significantly by C4D1 (p=0.0027 vs p=0.16), most apparent in complete responders (p=0.02). Baseline diversity similar to that of newly diagnosed patients was observed in trial patients achieving complete response, whereas significantly lower diversity was observed in partial responders and progressors. The study was restricted to a single clinical trial cohort, and the causes of repertoire differences, possibly disease activity or prior therapy, were left undefined. Newly diagnosed patients were reported to have lower baseline TCR diversity than healthy donors, and relapsed/refractory patients were reported to have lower baseline TCR diversity still.

By share, this clone ranks as medium-sized (0.01 to 0.1%). Its antigen specificity is not known. Base qualities are missing; no much larger clone stands one base away. The Qiagen DNeasy kit was used to extract genomic DNA from unsorted PBMCs and from the negatively selected CD4+ and CD8+ fractions. TCR beta CDR3 regions were subjected to amplification by immunoSEQ multiplex PCR with primers that anneal to V and J segments. A synthetic immune receptor repertoire was used to minimize amplification bias, and any residual bias was removed computationally once sequencing was done. Regarding the original processing steps: Custom Python scripts were used to quantify repertoire diversity as the Shannon entropy index. The unsorted, CD4+ and CD8+ repertoires were each analyzed separately, with the exception of combined analyses, where CD4+ and CD8+ sequences were merged in silico. A clone was considered expanded if an increase in frequency of at least 2-fold after treatment relative to C1D1 was found, and a pseudocount of 0.5 was applied to clones undetected at baseline. Singleton clones were defined as clones with 0 or 1 copy at C1D1, and non-singleton clones were defined as clones with 2 or more copies. Clones expanded in unsorted samples were annotated as CD4+, CD8+ or unknown by matching protein sequences in sorted samples from the same patient. Wilcoxon tests were applied to paired samples to test diversity changes from C1D1 to C4D1. In its TCRdb copy, this immuneACCESS table keeps in-frame sequences only and misses some clones. Where compared with another copy, unresolved V genes explain less than half of these, and the others have no known cause. The V and J calls and clone size are taken from that table; D and trimming were inferred from the DNA. Present in this sample are 5,500 to 7,500 clones, over 50% of which were seen just once. The top ten hold 12% to 15% of the sample.

The receptor was derived from a human donor with classical Hodgkin lymphoma. The chain is assembled from TRBV9 and TRBJ2-7, and TRBD1 matches 7 of the central bases. This specimen consisted of CD8+ T cells from blood, obtained at baseline. This receptor carries the CDR3 CASSAGTETYEQYF. The DNA sequence follows: TGTGCCAGCAGCGCCGGGACAGAGACCTACGAGCAGTACTTC.